This TCR beta chain was sequenced during a study of shared clonotypes between healthy human individuals. With V trimmed by 3 bases and J by 4 bases, 5 bases remained unmatched. CDR1 and CDR2 from the germline V gene are SEHNR and FQNEAQ (reference sequence). The CDR3 is made up of 15 amino acids. Repertoires were generated with immunoSEQ multiplex PCR, while TCRdb's copy carries only in-frame clones and drops some. The data show a few million clones, with 85% to 95% seen just once and around 0.14% held by the top ten. This sequence joins TRBV7-9 and TRBJ1-1, with 10 bases fitting TRBD1. The source material was naive CD4+ T cells sorted from blood. The subset: CD45RA+ positively selected. This receptor was taken from a man aged 18 to 29 in good health. The chain's CDR3 is CASSFRRDRGTEAFF. The CDR3 DNA is TGTGCCAGCAGCTTCCGCCGGGACAGGGGCACTGAAGCTTTCTTT.